This TCR beta chain comes out of a study of blood T cell repertoires in COVID-19 (dated by TCRdb to 2018 to 2020). Background for the entire study: Collaborator samples came from the United States, Italy and Spain and covered acute and convalescent phases of COVID-19. The repertoires were made available in a free public database intended to serve as a resource for research on the immune response to SARS-CoV-2. The dataset comprised deeply sampled blood TCRbeta repertoires from subjects exposed to, actively infected with, or recovered from COVID-19. The prospective study material was composed of cDNA or gDNA derived from T cells, B-cell-depleted T cells, or PBMCs. Where available, HLA class I and class II types were taken from metadata supplied by the sample provider and were not determined by assay-based typing. Nearly every sample came with metadata listing a de-identified subject ID, COVID-19 status, age in years and sex. Samples came from the ongoing ImmuneRACE study (first 160 participants) plus 1,254 subjects from 6 global collaborators.

A remark on this clone: Its binding antigen is unknown. No base-level quality is on record; no much larger clone is a single base apart.

The research as a whole found: How much clinical and demographic metadata was included differed by source and by participant, and the metadata was provided uncurated.

Whole blood was collected in K2EDTA tubes by collaborating institutions according to the institutions' own protocols. For TCRbeta analysis, collaborator samples were shipped as frozen whole blood, as isolated PBMCs, or as DNA extracted from either sample type. The CDR3 goes from the cysteine to the phenylalanine over 19 residues. The CDR3 DNA has 57 bases and is translated from base 1. Here V drops 5 bases and J drops 0 bases, and the junction holds 9 bases not matched to any gene. The germline V gene (reference sequence) sets CDR1 to MNHNY and CDR2 to SVGAGI. The immunoSEQ Assay, a bias-controlled multiplex PCR, was used to amplify TCRbeta CDR3 regions from genomic DNA. As for how the authors treated the data: The number of nucleated cells in each sample was estimated by amplification of reference gene primers within the assay. To quantify the absolute abundance of each unique TCRbeta CDR3 rearrangement, sequence reads were collapsed and filtered. For each sample, productive Simpson clonality was calculated as the square root of Simpson's diversity index over productive rearrangements. Sourced from immuneACCESS, this table was stored by TCRdb with only in-frame sequences that have V and J called. A share of the clones is absent; for the studies checked, an unresolved V gene accounts for under half, and the remainder has no known explanation. That table gives V, J and clone size, and the DNA gave D and trimming. The sample profile shows 150,000 to 200,000 clones; around 89% of them were found once. In total, the top ten clones hold 4% to 5% of the sample.

This receptor chain uses TRBV6-6 and TRBJ2-1, and TRBD2 aligns with 14 junction nucleotides. This receptor was identified in a human donor in a cohort sampled during active COVID-19. The sequencing sample was made of peripheral blood. The DNA reads as follows: TGTGCCAGCAGTCCGTGGACTAGCGGGGGGACGAGCTCCTACAATGAGCAGTTCTTC. It encodes CASSPWTSGGTSSYNEQFF.